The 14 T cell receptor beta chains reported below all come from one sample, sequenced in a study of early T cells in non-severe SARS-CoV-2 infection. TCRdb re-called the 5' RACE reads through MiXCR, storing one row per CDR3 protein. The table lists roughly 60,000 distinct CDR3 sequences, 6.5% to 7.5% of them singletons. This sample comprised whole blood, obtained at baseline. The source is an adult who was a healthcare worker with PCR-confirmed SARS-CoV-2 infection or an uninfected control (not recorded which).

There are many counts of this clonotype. CDR3 bases: TGTGCCAGCAGTTACTTTGGGTCCGGGGGTCGATACAATGAGCAGTTCTTC. This codes for CASSYFGSGGRYNEQFF. The chain has TRBV6-2 or TRBV6-3 and TRBJ2-1; D may be TRBD2 (6 bases). The CDR3 extends over 17 amino acids. Trimming pared 1 base from V and 4 bases from J, leaving 17 bases between. Germline V gene sequence: CDR1 MNHEY, CDR2 SVGEGT.

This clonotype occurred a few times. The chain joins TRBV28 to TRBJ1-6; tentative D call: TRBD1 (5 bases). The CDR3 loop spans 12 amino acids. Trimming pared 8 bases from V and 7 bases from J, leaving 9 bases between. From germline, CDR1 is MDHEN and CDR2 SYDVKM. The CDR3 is CASQSGNSPLHF. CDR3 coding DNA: TGTGCCAGCCAATCAGGGAATTCACCCCTCCACTTT.

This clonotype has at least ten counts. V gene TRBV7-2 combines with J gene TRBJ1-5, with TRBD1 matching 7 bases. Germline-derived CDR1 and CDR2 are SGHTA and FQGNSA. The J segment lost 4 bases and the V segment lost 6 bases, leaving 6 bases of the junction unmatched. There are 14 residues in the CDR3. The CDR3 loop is CASSSRQGNQPQHF. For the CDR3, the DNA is TGTGCCAGCAGTTCTAGACAGGGAAATCAGCCCCAGCATTTT. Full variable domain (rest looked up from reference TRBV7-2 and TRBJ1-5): GAGVSQSPSNKVTEKGKDVELRCDPISGHTALYWYRQSLGQGLEFLIYFQGNSAPDKSGLPSDRFSAERTGGSVSTLTIQRTQQEDSAVYLCASSSRQGNQPQHFGDGTRLSIL.

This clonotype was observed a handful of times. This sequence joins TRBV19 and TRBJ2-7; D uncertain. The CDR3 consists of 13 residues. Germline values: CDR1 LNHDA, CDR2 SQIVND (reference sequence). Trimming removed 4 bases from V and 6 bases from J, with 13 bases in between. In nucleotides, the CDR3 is TGTGCCAGTAGTACACACCCGTCCCGCGAGCAGTACTTC. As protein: CASSTHPSREQYF.

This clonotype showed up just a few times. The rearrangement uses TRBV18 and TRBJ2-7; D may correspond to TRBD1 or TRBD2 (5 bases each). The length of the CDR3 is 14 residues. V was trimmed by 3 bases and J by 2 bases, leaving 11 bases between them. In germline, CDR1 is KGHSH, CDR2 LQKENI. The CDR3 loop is CASSPLEGPYEQYF. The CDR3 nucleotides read TGTGCCAGCTCACCGCTAGAGGGGCCCTACGAGCAGTACTTC.

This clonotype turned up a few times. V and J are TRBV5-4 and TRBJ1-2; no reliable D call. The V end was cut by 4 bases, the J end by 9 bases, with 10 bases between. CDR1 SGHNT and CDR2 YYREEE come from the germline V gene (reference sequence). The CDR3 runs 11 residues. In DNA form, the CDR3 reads TGTGCCAGCAGCGGAATCCAGAGCTACACCTTC. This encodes CASSGIQSYTF.

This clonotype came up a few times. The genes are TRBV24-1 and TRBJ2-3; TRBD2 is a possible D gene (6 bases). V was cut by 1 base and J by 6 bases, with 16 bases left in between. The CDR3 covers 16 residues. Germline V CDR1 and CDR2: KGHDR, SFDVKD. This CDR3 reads CATSDLRGSGLDTQYF. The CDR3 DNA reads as TGTGCCACCAGTGATTTACGGGGGTCAGGGTTGGATACGCAGTATTTT.

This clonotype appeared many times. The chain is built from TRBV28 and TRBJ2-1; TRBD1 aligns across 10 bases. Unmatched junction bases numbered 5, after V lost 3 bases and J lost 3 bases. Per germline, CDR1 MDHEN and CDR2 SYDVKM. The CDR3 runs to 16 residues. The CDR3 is CASSFPRTGGYNEQFF. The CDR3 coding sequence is TGTGCCAGCAGTTTCCCTCGGACAGGGGGCTACAATGAGCAGTTCTTC.

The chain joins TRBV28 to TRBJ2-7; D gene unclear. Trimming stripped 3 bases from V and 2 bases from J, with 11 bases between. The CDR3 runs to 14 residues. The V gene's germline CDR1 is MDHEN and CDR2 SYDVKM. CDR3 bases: TGTGCCAGCAGTTTCGGGCCCATAGCCTACGAGCAGTACTTC. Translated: CASSFGPIAYEQYF.

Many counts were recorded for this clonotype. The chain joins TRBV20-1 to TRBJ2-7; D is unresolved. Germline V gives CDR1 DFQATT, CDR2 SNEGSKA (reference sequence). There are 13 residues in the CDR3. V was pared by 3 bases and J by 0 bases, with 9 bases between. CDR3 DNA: TGCAGTGCTAGTAAAGGCGGCTCCTACGAGCAGTACTTC. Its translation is CSASKGGSYEQYF.

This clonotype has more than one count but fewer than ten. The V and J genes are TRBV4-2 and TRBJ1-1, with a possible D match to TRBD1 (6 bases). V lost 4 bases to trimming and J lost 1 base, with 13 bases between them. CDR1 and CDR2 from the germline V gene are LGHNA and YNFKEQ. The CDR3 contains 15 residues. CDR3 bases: TGTGCCAGCAGCCGAAGTGGGGGCGAGAACACTGAAGCTTTCTTT. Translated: CASSRSGGENTEAFF.

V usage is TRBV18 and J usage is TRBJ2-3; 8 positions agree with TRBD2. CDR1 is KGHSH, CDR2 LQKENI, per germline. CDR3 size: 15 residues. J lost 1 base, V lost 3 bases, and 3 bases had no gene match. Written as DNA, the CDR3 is TGTGCCAGCTCACCGGGACTAGAGGGCACAGATACGCAGTATTTT. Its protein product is CASSPGLEGTDTQYF.

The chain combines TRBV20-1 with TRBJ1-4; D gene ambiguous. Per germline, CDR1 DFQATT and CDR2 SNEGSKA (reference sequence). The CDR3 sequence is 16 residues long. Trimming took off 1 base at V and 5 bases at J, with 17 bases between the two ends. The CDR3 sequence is CSARGPTAGSNEKLFF. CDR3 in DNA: TGCAGTGCTAGAGGGCCCACAGCTGGCTCGAATGAAAAACTGTTTTTT.

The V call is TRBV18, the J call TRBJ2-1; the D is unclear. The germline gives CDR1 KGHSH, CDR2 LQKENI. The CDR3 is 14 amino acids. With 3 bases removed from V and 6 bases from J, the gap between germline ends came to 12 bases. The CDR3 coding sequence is TGTGCCAGCTCACCGGCTATAAGCTTCAATGAGCAGTTCTTC. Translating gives CASSPAISFNEQFF.